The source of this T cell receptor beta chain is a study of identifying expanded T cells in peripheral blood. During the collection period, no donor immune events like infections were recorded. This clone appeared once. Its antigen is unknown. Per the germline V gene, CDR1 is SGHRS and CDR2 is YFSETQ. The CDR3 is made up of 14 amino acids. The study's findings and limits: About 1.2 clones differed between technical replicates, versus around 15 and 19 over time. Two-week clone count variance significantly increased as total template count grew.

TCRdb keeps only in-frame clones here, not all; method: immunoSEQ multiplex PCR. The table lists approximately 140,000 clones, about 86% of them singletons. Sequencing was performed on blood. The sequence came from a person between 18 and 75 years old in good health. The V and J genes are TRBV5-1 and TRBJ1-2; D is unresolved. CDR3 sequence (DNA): TGCGCTACCGGGGAAGGGTCAGGCCCCTATGGCTACACCTTC. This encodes CATGEGSGPYGYTF.